These T cell receptor beta chains were read from a single sample in a study of blood T cell repertoires in COVID-19. The data were produced by immunoSEQ multiplex PCR, yet TCRdb's version contains in-frame clones alone and is incomplete. The data contain under 150,000 clones, 70% to 90% of them singletons. Sequencing was performed on peripheral blood. These TCRs come from a man aged 40-55 years with acute or convalescent COVID-19. Both conserved end residues are part of each CDR3. Fields, in order: V gene, CDR3 protein.

V gene: TRBV9
CDR3 protein: CASSVGQGGTDTQYF

V gene: TRBV27
CDR3 protein: CASSLYGGQTYEQYF

V gene: TRBV5-6
CDR3 protein: CASSIRDIWGEQFF

V gene: TRBV7-9
CDR3 protein: CASSLGGDSGNTIYF

V gene: TRBV7-9
CDR3 protein: CASSFQAGGSYEQYF

V gene: TRBV7-9
CDR3 protein: CASSSDRDRGRPTGELFF

V gene: TRBV19
CDR3 protein: CASSKQFETQYF

V gene: TRBV30
CDR3 protein: CAWTRDSSGYTF

V gene: TRBV5-4
CDR3 protein: CASSLGGGGQRETQYF

V gene: TRBV24-1
CDR3 protein: CATSDPTGSNTEAFF

V gene: TRBV4-1
CDR3 protein: CASSPYPRTPGKDNSPLHF

V gene: TRBV14
CDR3 protein: CASSQWTGTIQYF

V gene: TRBV20-1
CDR3 protein: CSARNRDEQFF

V gene: TRBV30
CDR3 protein: CAWSEGTDTQYF

V gene: TRBV5-1
CDR3 protein: CASSYRGENTEAFF

V gene: TRBV7-9
CDR3 protein: CASSPSTGTGNNQPQHF

V gene: TRBV19
CDR3 protein: CASSIAYEQYF

V gene: TRBV29-1
CDR3 protein: CSVEVASSSYEQYF

V gene: TRBV24-1
CDR3 protein: CATRATGGPGETQYF

V gene: TRBV6-5
CDR3 protein: CASSPDREYTQYF

V gene: TRBV29-1
CDR3 protein: CSVEAGVSKPGELFF

V gene: TRBV3-1/TRBV3-2
CDR3 protein: CASSQDAGYGYTF

V gene: TRBV14
CDR3 protein: CASSQALTGALDNEQFF

V gene: TRBV7-9
CDR3 protein: CASSLTRNEAFF